The T cell receptor beta chain under discussion was sequenced for a study of blood T cell repertoires in COVID-19. Method: immunoSEQ multiplex PCR; TCRdb's copy keeps in-frame clones and lacks some. There are some 100,000 clones in the sample; 70% to 90% occur only once, and 2% to 3% lies in the top ten. J was trimmed by 4 bases and V by 7 bases; bases with no gene match: 6. CDR1 is SEHNR and CDR2 is FQNEAQ in the germline V gene (reference sequence). The CDR3 contains 15 residues. This clonotype was obtained from a woman between 45 and 65 years old who had recovered from COVID-19. The material sequenced was PBMCs or T cells enriched from blood (not recorded which). The chain joins TRBV7-9 to TRBJ2-1, with TRBD2 identical over 11 bases. This CDR3 reads CASITSGGLYNEQFF. CDR3 nucleotide sequence: TGTGCCAGCATTACTAGCGGGGGCCTTTACAATGAGCAGTTCTTC. The complete variable domain, with remaining parts taken from reference TRBV7-9 and TRBJ2-1, reads DTGVSQNPRHKITKRGQNVTFRCDPISEHNRLYWYRQTLGQGPEFLTYFQNEAQLEKSRLLSDRFSAERPKGSFSTLEIQRTEQGDSAMYLCASITSGGLYNEQFFGPGTRLTVL.